Below are 30 T cell receptor beta chains sequenced from a single sample in a study of blood T cell repertoires in COVID-19. Method: immunoSEQ multiplex PCR; TCRdb's copy keeps in-frame clones and lacks some. The repertoire holds 350,000 to 400,000 clones, roughly 91% seen once, with about 1.7% in the top ten. The sequenced sample consisted of PBMCs or T cells enriched from blood (not recorded which). The receptors were gathered from a woman in her 30s who had recovered from COVID-19.

The chain couples TRBV27 to TRBJ2-1; TRBD2 matches 11 bases. The CDR3 loop spans 18 amino acids. The germline V gene has CDR1 MNHEY and CDR2 SMNVEV (reference sequence). V was pared by 5 bases and J by 4 bases, with 13 bases of the junction left unmatched. The DNA of the CDR3 is TGTGCCAGCAGTGGGGCCGGGACTAGCGGAGCACTTTACAATGAGCAGTTCTTC. Translated, it gives CASSGAGTSGALYNEQFF.

This rearrangement joins TRBV9 to TRBJ1-4, with D possibly TRBD1 on 5 matching bases. The CDR3 length is 15 residues. Trimming left V 4 bases short and J 5 bases short, with 15 bases between. Germline CDR1 and CDR2: SGDLS and YYNGEE. In DNA form, the CDR3 reads TGTGCCAGCAGCCCCCTGGGGGGAGGGAATGAAAAACTGTTTTTT. Its translation: CASSPLGGGNEKLFF.

A single count supports this clone. This chain joins TRBV5-1 and TRBJ1-5; 8 positions match TRBD1. V lost 4 bases to trimming and J lost 3 bases; unmatched junction nucleotides: 3. This CDR3 spans 14 amino acids. Germline V gene sequence: CDR1 SGHRS, CDR2 YFSETQ. CDR3 residues: CASSEQGVNQPQHF. The DNA for the CDR3 is TGCGCCAGCAGCGAACAGGGGGTCAATCAGCCCCAGCATTTT. Using reference TRBV5-1 and TRBJ1-5 for the parts outside the CDR3, the full variable domain is KAGVTQTPRYLIKTRGQQVTLSCSPISGHRSVSWYQQTPGQGLQFLFEYFSETQRNKGNFPGRFSGRQFSNSRSEMNVSTLELGDSALYLCASSEQGVNQPQHFGDGTRLSIL.

The genes are TRBV20-1 and TRBJ2-1, with D possibly TRBD1 on 5 matching bases. In germline, CDR1 is DFQATT, CDR2 SNEGSKA (reference sequence). The CDR3 covers 11 residues. CDR3 DNA: TGCAGGGCTCAGGGTGGAAATGAGCAGTTCTTC. It codes for CRAQGGNEQFF.

This clone appeared a few times. This chain connects TRBV10-1 to TRBJ1-5; D call uncertain. Germline values: CDR1 WNHNN, CDR2 SYGVQD (reference sequence). CDR3 length: 14 amino acids. Trimming pared 0 bases from V and 6 bases from J, leaving 9 bases between. CDR3 nucleotide sequence: TGCGCCAGCAGTGAGTCCCGGGATGGTCAGCCCCAGCATTTT. The encoded protein is CASSESRDGQPQHF.

The chain combines TRBV3-1 (or the pseudogene TRBV3-2) with TRBJ2-1, with D perhaps TRBD2 (5 bases). The V and J ends lost 3 bases and 8 bases respectively, with 14 bases between them. The CDR3 contains 14 residues. Germline CDR1 reads LGHDT; CDR2 reads YNNKEL (reference sequence). The CDR3 nucleotides are TGTGCCAGCAGCCAGTATAGAGCCGGGGATGAGCAGTTCTTC. Amino acids: CASSQYRAGDEQFF.

The chain carries TRBV7-9 and TRBJ1-5; 10 bases map to TRBD1. The CDR3 is 14 amino acids. Germline values: CDR1 SEHNR, CDR2 FQNEAQ (reference sequence). Trimming took 5 bases from V and 7 from J; bases not matched to a gene: 5. The CDR3 reads CASSADRGGQPQHF. In DNA, the CDR3 is TGTGCCAGCAGCGCGGACAGGGGGGGGCAGCCCCAGCATTTT.

V gene TRBV6-5 combines with J gene TRBJ1-2; D ambiguous. V was clipped by 2 bases and J by 8 bases, with 12 bases between them. This CDR3 is 13 amino acids long. Germline CDR1 is MNHEY and CDR2 is SVGAGI. CDR3 amino acids: CASSYGGFGGYTF. The CDR3 nucleotides read TGTGCCAGCAGTTACGGAGGGTTTGGCGGCTACACCTTC.

This clone was seen a single time. CDR3 amino acids: CASSIDRGRRGYTF. DNA of the CDR3: TGTGCCAGTAGTATAGACAGGGGGCGGCGTGGCTACACCTTC. The chain uses TRBV19 and TRBJ1-2, with 8 bases fitting TRBD1. After removal of 0 bases from V and 7 bases from J, the junction contained 4 bases not matched to a gene. The CDR3 runs to 14 residues. In germline, CDR1 is LNHDA, CDR2 SQIVND (reference sequence).

The genes are TRBV18 and TRBJ1-2, with unresolved D. CDR1 and CDR2 (germline): KGHSH, LQKENI. This CDR3 is built from 12 residues. V lost 6 bases and J 2 bases, leaving 7 bases between the germline ends. The CDR3 here is CASSRENYGYTF. The CDR3, as DNA: TGTGCCAGCTCTCGGGAGAACTATGGCTACACCTTC.

This clone was detected only once. The chain carries TRBV10-3 and TRBJ1-5; D remains unclear. Germline assignment: CDR1 ENHRY and CDR2 SYGVKD. This CDR3 is 13 amino acids long. Trimming took off 2 bases at V and 7 bases at J, with 9 bases between the two ends. The DNA for the CDR3 is TGTGCCATCAGTGAGGAACTCAGGCAGCCCCAGCATTTT. It is translated as CAISEELRQPQHF.

The J gene is TRBJ1-4, the V gene TRBV5-1, with 10 bases identical to TRBD1. CDR1 is SGHRS and CDR2 is YFSETQ in the germline V gene. The ends lost 4 bases at V and 5 bases at J; junction bases unmatched: 2. This CDR3 contains 14 residues. CDR3 DNA: TGCGCCAGCAGCGCGGGACAGGGGAATGAAAAACTGTTTTTT. Translated, it gives CASSAGQGNEKLFF.

The CDR3 nucleotides read TGTGCCAGCAGCTTAGCGTCGATGAGCGGCTCCTCTGGAAACACCATATATTTT. It is translated as CASSLASMSGSSGNTIYF. The rearrangement links TRBV7-9 to TRBJ1-3; no clear D gene. V was clipped by 0 bases and J by 0 bases, with 15 bases between them. The CDR3 covers 18 residues. Per germline, CDR1 SEHNR and CDR2 FQNEAQ (reference sequence). Full variable domain (remainder filled in from reference TRBV7-9 and TRBJ1-3): DTGVSQNPRHKITKRGQNVTFRCDPISEHNRLYWYRQTLGQGPEFLTYFQNEAQLEKSRLLSDRFSAERPKGSFSTLEIQRTEQGDSAMYLCASSLASMSGSSGNTIYFGEGSWLTVV.

The chain is built from TRBV6-5 and TRBJ2-7; 9 positions match TRBD1. Losses at the gene ends were 1 base for V and 4 bases for J; bases not matched to a gene: 5. The CDR3 loop spans 15 amino acids. Germline V gives CDR1 MNHEY, CDR2 SVGAGI. Here the CDR3 DNA reads TGTGCCAGCAGTTACTACCGGGACAGGGCATACGAGCAGTACTTC. It yields the protein CASSYYRDRAYEQYF.

The chain uses TRBV7-2 and TRBJ2-3; TRBD2 aligns across 7 bases. The length of the CDR3 is 19 residues. V dropped 1 base and J dropped 3; count of bases not matched to a gene: 16. Germline CDR1 and CDR2: SGHTA and FQGNSA. The CDR3 DNA reads as TGTGCCAGCAGCTTAGTGGCGGACACCCTGGGGGGGTATACAGATACGCAGTATTTT. Translating it yields CASSLVADTLGGYTDTQYF.

The chain links TRBV4-3 to TRBJ2-5, with D possibly matching TRBD2 (5 bases). Germline CDR1 LGHNA, CDR2 YSLEER. V dropped 2 bases and J dropped 6 bases, with 22 bases sitting between them. The CDR3 has 17 residues. The CDR3 DNA reads TGCGCCAGCAGCCAATCGAGGGAGTTAAGCAGGAGGAAGACCCAGTACTTC. This codes for CASSQSRELSRRKTQYF.

The chain employs TRBV9 and TRBJ1-1; D remains unclear. This CDR3 spans 13 amino acids. Germline-derived CDR1 and CDR2 are SGDLS and YYNGEE. V was shortened by 3 bases and J by 4 bases, with 10 bases between the two germline ends. CDR3 DNA sequence: TGTGCCAGCAGCGCCTCGGGGAGCACTGAAGCTTTCTTT. Amino acid sequence: CASSASGSTEAFF.

The chain employs TRBV7-9 and TRBJ1-6; D may be TRBD1 (6 bases). This CDR3 contains 15 residues. From germline, CDR1 is SEHNR and CDR2 FQNEAQ (reference sequence). Trimming pared 3 bases from V and 7 bases from J, leaving 13 bases between. The CDR3, as DNA: TGTGCCAGCAGCTTCTCGACAGGAGGAAATTCACCCCTCCACTTT. Translation gives CASSFSTGGNSPLHF.

Written as DNA, the CDR3 is TGTGCCAGCAGCCAAGAAATGGCCGGGGTCGCCTATGGCTACACCTTC. Its protein product is CASSQEMAGVAYGYTF. The V gene is TRBV14, the J gene TRBJ1-2, with D hard to call. Germline V gene data show CDR1 as SGHDN and CDR2 as FVKESK. The CDR3 consists of 16 residues. V lost 0 bases and J lost 4, with 15 bases in between.

The chain uses TRBV4-3 and TRBJ1-2; D ambiguous. Per the germline V gene, CDR1 is LGHNA and CDR2 is YSLEER. The CDR3 covers 14 residues. Trimming stripped 4 bases from V and 0 bases from J, with 9 bases between. CDR3 region: CASSPGWANYGYTF. In DNA, the CDR3 is TGCGCCAGCAGCCCCGGGTGGGCTAACTATGGCTACACCTTC.

J is TRBJ2-5 and V is TRBV19; unclear D gene. Per the germline V gene, CDR1 is LNHDA and CDR2 is SQIVND (reference sequence). The CDR3 contains 12 residues. The ends were cut back, 5 bases at V and 6 bases at J, with 10 bases in the middle. CDR3 amino acids: CASSESYKTQYF. The CDR3 DNA sequence: TGTGCCAGTAGTGAGTCATATAAGACCCAGTACTTC.

Comment on this clone: The identical CDR3 is also encoded by other nucleotide sequences in the sample. This chain links TRBV28 with TRBJ1-2; D call uncertain. Germline V CDR1 and CDR2: MDHEN, SYDVKM. The CDR3 has 12 amino acids. V was pared by 4 bases and J by 5 bases, with 8 bases between. CDR3 nucleotides: TGTGCCAGCAGTTCCGGTTCTTATGGCTACACCTTC. The encoded protein is CASSSGSYGYTF.

The chain joins TRBV4-3 to TRBJ2-1; 14 nucleotides match TRBD2. The CDR3 has 17 residues. CDR1 is LGHNA and CDR2 is YSLEER in the germline V gene. Trimming cost V 1 base and J 7 bases; bases outside gene matches: 6. CDR3 region: CASSQVRLAGGINEQFF. The CDR3 DNA sequence: TGCGCCAGCAGCCAAGTACGACTAGCGGGGGGGATAAATGAGCAGTTCTTC.

This clone has just a few counts. The chain uses TRBV11-3 and TRBJ1-5; 7 bases map to TRBD1. The CDR3 is 18 residues long. Germline values: CDR1 SGHNT, CDR2 YENEEA. V lost 5 bases, J lost 0 bases, and 13 bases stayed unmatched. CDR3 residues: CASSPPWTGHISNQPQHF. The CDR3 DNA follows: TGTGCCAGCAGCCCCCCCTGGACAGGTCATATTAGCAATCAGCCCCAGCATTTT.

The chain joins TRBV18 to TRBJ1-5, with D possibly TRBD1 on 5 matching bases. V was pared by 4 bases and J by 0 bases, with 7 bases between. CDR3 size: 14 residues. Per germline, CDR1 KGHSH and CDR2 LQKENI. In nucleotides, the CDR3 is TGTGCCAGCTCACAGGGGATTAGCAATCAGCCCCAGCATTTT. Its translation is CASSQGISNQPQHF. Supplemented by reference TRBV18 and TRBJ1-5, the full variable domain reads NAGVMQNPRHLVRRRGQEARLRCSPMKGHSHVYWYRQLPEEGLKFMVYLQKENIIDESGMPKERFSAEFPKEGPSILRIQQVVRGDSAAYFCASSQGISNQPQHFGDGTRLSIL.

This chain connects TRBV27 to TRBJ2-5; tentative D call: TRBD2 (5 bases). The germline V and J ends were trimmed by 4 bases and 4 bases, with 19 bases remaining between them. Germline V lookup: CDR1 MNHEY, CDR2 SMNVEV (reference sequence). This CDR3 has 16 residues. CDR3 in amino acids: CASSSARVGRGETQYF. The CDR3 nucleotides are TGTGCCAGCAGTTCGGCCCGCGTGGGGAGAGGAGAGACCCAGTACTTC.

The CDR3 DNA reads as TGTGCCAGCAGTTTACAGAACTATGGCTACACCTTC. This gives the protein CASSLQNYGYTF. The chain combines TRBV12-3 or TRBV12-4 with TRBJ1-2, with no clear D. V shed 2 bases and J shed 2 bases, with 3 bases lying between them. The CDR3 extends over 12 amino acids.

The rearrangement links TRBV7-6 to TRBJ2-3, with 8 bases identical to TRBD2. V shed 1 base, J shed 6 bases, and the junction held 9 bases outside the gene matches. CDR1 and CDR2 from the germline V gene are SGHVS and FNYEAQ. This CDR3 is built from 16 residues. The CDR3 DNA follows: TGTGCCAGCAGCTTAGAGCCCAGCGGGGGAGGGGATACGCAGTATTTT. Translation gives CASSLEPSGGGDTQYF. The full variable domain, its missing parts supplied by reference TRBV7-6 and TRBJ2-3, is GAGVSQSPRYKVTKRGQDVALRCDPISGHVSLYWYRQALGQGPEFLTYFNYEAQQDKSGLPNDRFSAERPEGSISTLTIQRTEQRDSAMYRCASSLEPSGGGDTQYFGPGTRLTVL.

The chain joins TRBV9 to TRBJ2-1; 9 bases fit TRBD2. Germline CDR1 reads SGDLS; CDR2 reads YYNGEE. The CDR3 covers 16 residues. The V gene end was trimmed by 3 bases and the J gene end by 3 bases; junction bases not matched to a gene: 7. The DNA of the CDR3 is TGTGCCAGCAGCGGATTAGCGGGAGTCGACTACAATGAGCAGTTCTTC. It yields the protein CASSGLAGVDYNEQFF.

The rearrangement uses TRBV9 and TRBJ2-3, with 10 bases lining up with TRBD2. CDR1 SGDLS and CDR2 YYNGEE come from the germline V gene. The CDR3 covers 15 residues. The V segment lost 3 bases and the J segment 7 bases; nucleotides outside the gene matches: 8. CDR3 region: CASSGSGRAANTQYF. The DNA for the CDR3 is TGTGCCAGCAGCGGCAGCGGGAGGGCCGCTAATACGCAGTATTTT.